This TCR beta chain was recorded in a study of identical twins. This clonotype appeared a few times. The antigen remains unidentified. TCRdb passed the 5' RACE reads through MiXCR, listing each CDR3 protein once. This table has fewer than 500,000 distinct CDR3 sequences, 13% to 15% appearing once. The CDR3 spans 14 residues. Trimming took 5 bases from V and 2 from J, leaving 9 bases between them. Study-level results: Excess sharing between twins was weaker in beta out-of-frame sequences.

The same specimen was also included in a second study, on yellow fever vaccine responses in identical twins.

This receptor was obtained from a woman between 18 and 29 years old in good health. V usage is TRBV12-3 or TRBV12-4 and J usage is TRBJ1-4; D possibly corresponds to TRBD1 (6 bases). What was sequenced was CD4+ T cells sorted from blood. CDR3 protein: CASSGQITNEKLFF. The CDR3 bases are TGTGCCAGCAGTGGACAGATCACTAATGAAAAACTGTTTTTT.